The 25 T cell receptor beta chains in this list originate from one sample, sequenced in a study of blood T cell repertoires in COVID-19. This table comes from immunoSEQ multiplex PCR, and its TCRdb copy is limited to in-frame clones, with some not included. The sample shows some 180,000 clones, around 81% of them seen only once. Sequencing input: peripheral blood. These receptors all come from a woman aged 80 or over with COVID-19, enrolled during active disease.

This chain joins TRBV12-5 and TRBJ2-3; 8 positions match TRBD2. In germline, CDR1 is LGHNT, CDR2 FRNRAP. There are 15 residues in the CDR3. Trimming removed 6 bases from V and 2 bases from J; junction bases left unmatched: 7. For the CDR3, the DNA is TGTGCTAGTGGCCTTCTAGCGGGCGTCACAGATACGCAGTATTTT. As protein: CASGLLAGVTDTQYF. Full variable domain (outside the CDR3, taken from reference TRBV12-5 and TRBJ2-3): DARVTQTPRHKVTEMGQEVTMRCQPILGHNTVFWYRQTMMQGLELLAYFRNRAPLDDSGMPKDRFSAEMPDATLATLKIQPSEPRDSAVYFCASGLLAGVTDTQYFGPGTRLTVL.

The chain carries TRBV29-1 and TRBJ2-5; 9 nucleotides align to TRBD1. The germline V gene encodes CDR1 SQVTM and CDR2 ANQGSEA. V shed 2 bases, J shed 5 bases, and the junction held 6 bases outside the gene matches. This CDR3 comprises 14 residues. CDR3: CSVERQGDWETQYF. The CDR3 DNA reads TGCAGCGTTGAAAGACAGGGGGATTGGGAGACCCAGTACTTC.

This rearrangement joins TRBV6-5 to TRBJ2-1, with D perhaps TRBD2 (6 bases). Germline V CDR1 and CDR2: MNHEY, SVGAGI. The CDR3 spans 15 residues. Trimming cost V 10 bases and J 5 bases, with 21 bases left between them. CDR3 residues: CATSREERIHNEQFF. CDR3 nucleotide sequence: TGTGCCACCTCAAGGGAGGAGCGGATACACAATGAGCAGTTCTTC.

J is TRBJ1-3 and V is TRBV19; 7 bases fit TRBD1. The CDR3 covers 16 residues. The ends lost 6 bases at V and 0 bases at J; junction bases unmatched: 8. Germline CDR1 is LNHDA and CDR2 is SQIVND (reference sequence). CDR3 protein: CASRKDRSSSGNTIYF. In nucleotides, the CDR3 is TGTGCCAGTAGGAAGGACAGGAGCTCCTCTGGAAACACCATATATTTT. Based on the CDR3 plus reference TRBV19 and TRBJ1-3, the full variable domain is DGGITQSPKYLFRKEGQNVTLSCEQNLNHDAMYWYRQDPGQGLRLIYYSQIVNDFQKGDIAEGYSVSREKKESFPLTVTSAQKNPTAFYLCASRKDRSSSGNTIYFGEGSWLTVV.

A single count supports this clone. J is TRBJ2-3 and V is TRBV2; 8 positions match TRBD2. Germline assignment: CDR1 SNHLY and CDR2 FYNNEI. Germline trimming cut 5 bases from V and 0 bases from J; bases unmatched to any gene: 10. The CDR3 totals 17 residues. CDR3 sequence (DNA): TGTGCCAGCAGTTCCGGACTAGCCTCCTCTAGCACAGATACGCAGTATTTT. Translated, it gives CASSSGLASSSTDTQYF.

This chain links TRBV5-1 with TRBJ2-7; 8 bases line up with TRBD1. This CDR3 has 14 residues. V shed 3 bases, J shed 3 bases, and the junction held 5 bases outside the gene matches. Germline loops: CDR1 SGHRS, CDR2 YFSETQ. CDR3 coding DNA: TGCGCCAGCAGCTCTTGGACAGGGAGCTACGAGCAGTACTTC. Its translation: CASSSWTGSYEQYF.

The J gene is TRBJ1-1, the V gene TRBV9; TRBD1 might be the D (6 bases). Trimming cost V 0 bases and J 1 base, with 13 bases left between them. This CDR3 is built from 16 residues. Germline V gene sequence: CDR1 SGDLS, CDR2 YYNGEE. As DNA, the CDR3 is TGTGCCAGCAGCGTAGCTTTGGGGGCGACGAACACTGAAGCTTTCTTT. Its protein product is CASSVALGATNTEAFF.

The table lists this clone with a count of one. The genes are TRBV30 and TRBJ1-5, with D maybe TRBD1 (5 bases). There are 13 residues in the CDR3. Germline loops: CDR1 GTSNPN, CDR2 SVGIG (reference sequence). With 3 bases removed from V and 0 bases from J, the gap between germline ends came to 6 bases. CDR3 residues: CAWRQDSNQPQHF. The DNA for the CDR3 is TGTGCCTGGAGACAGGATAGCAATCAGCCCCAGCATTTT.

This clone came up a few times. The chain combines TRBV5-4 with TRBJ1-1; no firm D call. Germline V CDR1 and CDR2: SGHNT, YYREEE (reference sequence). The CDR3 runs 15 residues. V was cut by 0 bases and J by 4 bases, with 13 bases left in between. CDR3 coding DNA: TGTGCCAGCAGCTTGGATCCGGGAGTGAGCACTGAAGCTTTCTTT. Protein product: CASSLDPGVSTEAFF.

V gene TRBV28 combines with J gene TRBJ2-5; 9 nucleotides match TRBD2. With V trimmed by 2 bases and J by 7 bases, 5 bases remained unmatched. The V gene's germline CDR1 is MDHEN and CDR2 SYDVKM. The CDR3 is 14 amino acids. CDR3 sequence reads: CASSLAGGGRTQYF. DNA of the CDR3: TGTGCCAGCAGTTTAGCGGGAGGGGGAAGGACCCAGTACTTC.

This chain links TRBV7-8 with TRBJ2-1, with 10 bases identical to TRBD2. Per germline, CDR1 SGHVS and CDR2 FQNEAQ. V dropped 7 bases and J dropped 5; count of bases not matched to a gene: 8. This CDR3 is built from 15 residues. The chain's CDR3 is CASKSSGRSNNEQFF. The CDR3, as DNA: TGTGCCAGCAAGTCTAGCGGGAGATCCAACAATGAGCAGTTCTTC.

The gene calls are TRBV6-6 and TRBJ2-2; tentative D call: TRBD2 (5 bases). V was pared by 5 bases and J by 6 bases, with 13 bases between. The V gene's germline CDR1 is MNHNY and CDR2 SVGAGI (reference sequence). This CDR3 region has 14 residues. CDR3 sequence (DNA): TGTGCCAGCAGTCAACTGCCGGGGTCCGGGGAGCTGTTTTTT. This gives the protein CASSQLPGSGELFF.

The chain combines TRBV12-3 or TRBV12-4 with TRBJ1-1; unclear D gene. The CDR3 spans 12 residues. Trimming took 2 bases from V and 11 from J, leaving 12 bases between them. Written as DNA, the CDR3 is TGTGCCAGCAGTTTAACCGGAGGAACGGCTTTCTTT. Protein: CASSLTGGTAFF.

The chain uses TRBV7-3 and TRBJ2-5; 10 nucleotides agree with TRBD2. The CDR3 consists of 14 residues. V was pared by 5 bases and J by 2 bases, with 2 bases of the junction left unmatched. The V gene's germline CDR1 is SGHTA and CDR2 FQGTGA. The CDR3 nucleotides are TGTGCCAGCAGCGGTAGCGGGGGGCAAGAGACCCAGTACTTC. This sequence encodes CASSGSGGQETQYF.

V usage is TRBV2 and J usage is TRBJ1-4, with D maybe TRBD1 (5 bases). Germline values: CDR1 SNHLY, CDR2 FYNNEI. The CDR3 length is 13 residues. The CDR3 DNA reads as TGTGCGATCCGCAGGACAAATAATGAAAAACTGTTTTTT. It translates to CAIRRTNNEKLFF.

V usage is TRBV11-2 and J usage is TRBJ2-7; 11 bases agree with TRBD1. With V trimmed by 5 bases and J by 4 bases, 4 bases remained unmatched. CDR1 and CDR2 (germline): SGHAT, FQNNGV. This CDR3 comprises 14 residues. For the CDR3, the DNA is TGTGCCAGCAGCCTGGACAGGGGGCTTTACGAGCAGTACTTC. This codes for CASSLDRGLYEQYF. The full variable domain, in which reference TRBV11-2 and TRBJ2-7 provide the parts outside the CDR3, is EAGVAQSPRYKIIEKRQSVAFWCNPISGHATLYWYQQILGQGPKLLIQFQNNGVVDDSQLPKDRFSAERLKGVDSTLKIQPAKLEDSAVYLCASSLDRGLYEQYFGPGTRLTVT.

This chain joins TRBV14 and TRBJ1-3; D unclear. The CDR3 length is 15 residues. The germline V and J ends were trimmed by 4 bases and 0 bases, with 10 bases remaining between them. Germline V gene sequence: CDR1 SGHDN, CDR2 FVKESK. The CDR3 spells CASSLQLSSGNTIYF. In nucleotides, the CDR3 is TGTGCCAGCAGCCTACAGCTTTCCTCTGGAAACACCATATATTTT.

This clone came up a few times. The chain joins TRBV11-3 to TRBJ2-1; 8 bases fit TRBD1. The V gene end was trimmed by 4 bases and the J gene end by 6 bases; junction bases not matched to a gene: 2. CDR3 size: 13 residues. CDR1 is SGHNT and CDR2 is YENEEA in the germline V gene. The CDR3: CASSSDRGNEQFF. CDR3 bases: TGTGCCAGCAGCTCCGACAGGGGCAATGAGCAGTTCTTC. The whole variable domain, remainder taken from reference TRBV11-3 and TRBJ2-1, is EAGVVQSPRYKIIEKKQPVAFWCNPISGHNTLYWYLQNLGQGPELLIRYENEEAVDDSQLPKDRFSAERLKGVDSTLKIQPAELGDSAVYLCASSSDRGNEQFFGPGTRLTVL.

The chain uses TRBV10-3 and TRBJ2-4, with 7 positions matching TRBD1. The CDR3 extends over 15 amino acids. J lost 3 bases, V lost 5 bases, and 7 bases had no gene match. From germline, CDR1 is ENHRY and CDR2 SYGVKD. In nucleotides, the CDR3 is TGTGCCATCAGTCAGGGGGTAGCAGTCAAAAACATTCAGTACTTC. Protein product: CAISQGVAVKNIQYF.

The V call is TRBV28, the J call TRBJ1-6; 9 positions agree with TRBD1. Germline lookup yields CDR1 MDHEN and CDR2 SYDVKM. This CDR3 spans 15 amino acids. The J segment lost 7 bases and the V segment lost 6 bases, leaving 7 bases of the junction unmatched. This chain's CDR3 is CASRIRDRENSPLHF. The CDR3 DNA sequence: TGTGCCAGCAGGATTAGGGACAGGGAGAATTCACCCCTCCACTTT.

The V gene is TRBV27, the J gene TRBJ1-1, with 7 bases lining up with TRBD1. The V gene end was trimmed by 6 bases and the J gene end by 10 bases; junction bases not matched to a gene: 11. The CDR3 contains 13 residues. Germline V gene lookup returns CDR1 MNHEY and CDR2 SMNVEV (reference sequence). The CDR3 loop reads CASRYPTGRGAFF. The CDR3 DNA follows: TGTGCCAGCAGGTACCCGACAGGGAGAGGAGCTTTCTTT.

The CDR3 region has the DNA TGTGCCAGCAGCCAGAACACAGTTGAAAAACTGTTTTTT. Its protein product is CASSQNTVEKLFF. The chain has TRBV4-2 and TRBJ1-4; unclear D gene. The CDR3 is 13 amino acids. Germline V gene sequence: CDR1 LGHNA, CDR2 YNFKEQ. Trimming removed 3 bases from V and 7 bases from J, with 9 bases in between.

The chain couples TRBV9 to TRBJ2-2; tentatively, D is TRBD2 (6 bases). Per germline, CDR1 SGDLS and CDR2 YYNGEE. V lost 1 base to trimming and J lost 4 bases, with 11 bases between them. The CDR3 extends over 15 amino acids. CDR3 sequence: CASSVRGMGTGELFF. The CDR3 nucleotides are TGTGCCAGCAGCGTACGGGGGATGGGCACCGGGGAGCTGTTTTTT.

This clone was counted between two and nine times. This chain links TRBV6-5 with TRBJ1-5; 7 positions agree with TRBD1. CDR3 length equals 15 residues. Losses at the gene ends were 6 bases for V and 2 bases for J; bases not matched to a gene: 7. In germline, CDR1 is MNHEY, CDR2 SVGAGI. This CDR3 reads CASRLTGVGNQPQHF. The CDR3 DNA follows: TGTGCCAGCAGGCTTACAGGGGTGGGCAATCAGCCCCAGCATTTT.

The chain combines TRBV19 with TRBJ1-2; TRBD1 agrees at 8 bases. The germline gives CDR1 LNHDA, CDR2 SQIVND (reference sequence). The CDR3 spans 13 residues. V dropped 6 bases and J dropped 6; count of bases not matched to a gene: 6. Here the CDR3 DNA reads TGTGCCAGTAGGGCAGGGGGCCTCAATGGCTACACCTTC. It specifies CASRAGGLNGYTF.